These T cell receptor beta chains were read from a single sample in a study of blood T cell repertoires in COVID-19. Repertoires were generated with immunoSEQ multiplex PCR, while TCRdb's copy carries only in-frame clones and drops some. The table lists 4,500 to 6,000 clones, 73% of them singletons. Sequencing was carried out using peripheral blood. The receptors derive from a human donor in a cohort sampled during active COVID-19. The CDR3 runs from the conserved cysteine through the conserved F or W.

len: 14; v_gene: TRBV5-6; CDR3aa: CASSFTGVGYEQYF
len: 14; v_gene: TRBV6-5; CDR3aa: CASRISRVKTEAFF
len: 16; v_gene: TRBV6-2/TRBV6-3; CDR3aa: CASSYSRDRGNSPLHF
len: 12; v_gene: TRBV6-6; CDR3aa: CASRLTRQPQHF
len: 15; v_gene: TRBV28; CDR3aa: CASTRAGGTNEKLFF
len: 12; v_gene: TRBV5-6; CDR3aa: CASSLRGNEAFF
len: 16; v_gene: TRBV6-5; CDR3aa: CASSSKPGGGSTEAFF
len: 14; v_gene: TRBV11-2; CDR3aa: CASSLRRGVMEQYF
len: 15; v_gene: TRBV5-8; CDR3aa: CASSLRTGRSDEQYF
len: 13; v_gene: TRBV27; CDR3aa: CASRGHVQETQYF
len: 17; v_gene: TRBV27; CDR3aa: CASSFPAGERGGNTIYF
len: 16; v_gene: TRBV7-2; CDR3aa: CASSLGASRAWTEAFF
len: 12; v_gene: TRBV19; CDR3aa: CASSVPGTPGHF
len: 15; v_gene: TRBV7-8; CDR3aa: CASSLGQGALNEQFF
len: 17; v_gene: TRBV4-2; CDR3aa: CASSQEGNAGGQEKLFF
len: 15; v_gene: TRBV18; CDR3aa: CASSFPGQANYGYTF
len: 15; v_gene: TRBV6-1; CDR3aa: CASSDKGVVSYEQYF
len: 15; v_gene: TRBV7-6; CDR3aa: CASSLGGPGGEKLFF
len: 13; v_gene: TRBV2; CDR3aa: CARLAGGQVSQYF
len: 15; v_gene: TRBV10-3; CDR3aa: CAISESNRGNYGYTF
len: 15; v_gene: TRBV5-1; CDR3aa: CASSPGSLGNQPQHF
len: 13; v_gene: TRBV19; CDR3aa: CASRHAGYLEAFF
len: 12; v_gene: TRBV6-5; CDR3aa: CASTGYYNEQFF
len: 13; v_gene: TRBV7-2; CDR3aa: CASSSGTGTIQYF
len: 15; v_gene: TRBV27; CDR3aa: CASSSQSSGANVLTF
len: 16; v_gene: TRBV5-6; CDR3aa: CASSLWFGDRAYEQYF
len: 11; v_gene: TRBV9; CDR3aa: CASSLGETQYF
len: 13; v_gene: TRBV19; CDR3aa: CASSYPSSYEQYF
len: 13; v_gene: TRBV14; CDR3aa: CASSRRGGFEQYF
len: 16; v_gene: TRBV7-8; CDR3aa: CASSFTRRNSNQPQHF
len: 13; v_gene: TRBV19; CDR3aa: CASSTGGGTEAFF
len: 15; v_gene: TRBV6-4; CDR3aa: CASSLMAGANSEQFF
len: 13; v_gene: TRBV29-1; CDR3aa: CSVNRGRANGYTF